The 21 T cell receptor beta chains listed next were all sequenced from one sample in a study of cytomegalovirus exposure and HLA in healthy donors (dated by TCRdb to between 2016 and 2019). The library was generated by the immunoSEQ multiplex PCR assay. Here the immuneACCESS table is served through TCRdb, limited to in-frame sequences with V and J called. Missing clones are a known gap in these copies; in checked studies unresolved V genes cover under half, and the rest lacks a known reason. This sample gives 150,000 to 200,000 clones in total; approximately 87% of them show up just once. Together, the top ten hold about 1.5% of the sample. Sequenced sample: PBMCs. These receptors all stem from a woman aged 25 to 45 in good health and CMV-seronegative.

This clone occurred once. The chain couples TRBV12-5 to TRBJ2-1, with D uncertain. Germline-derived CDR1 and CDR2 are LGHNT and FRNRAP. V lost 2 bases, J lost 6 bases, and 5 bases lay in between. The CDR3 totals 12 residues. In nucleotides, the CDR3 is TGTGCTAGTGGTTTGTCTAGCAATGAGCAGTTCTTC. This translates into CASGLSSNEQFF.

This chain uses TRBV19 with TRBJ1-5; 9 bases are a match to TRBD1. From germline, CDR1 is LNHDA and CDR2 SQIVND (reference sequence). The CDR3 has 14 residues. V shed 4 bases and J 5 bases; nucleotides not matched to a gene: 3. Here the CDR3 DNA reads TGTGCCAGTAGTAACAGGGGGCATGATCAGCCCCAGCATTTT. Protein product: CASSNRGHDQPQHF.

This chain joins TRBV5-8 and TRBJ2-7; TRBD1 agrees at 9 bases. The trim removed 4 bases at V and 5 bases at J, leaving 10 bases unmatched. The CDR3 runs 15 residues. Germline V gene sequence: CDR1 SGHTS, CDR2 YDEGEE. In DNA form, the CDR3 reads TGTGCCAGCAGCGCCGCCGGGACAGGGATAAACGAGCAGTACTTC. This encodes CASSAAGTGINEQYF.

CDR3 amino acids: CASSQGEFAVQNTEAFF. CDR3 nucleotides: TGTGCCAGCAGCCAAGGGGAGTTTGCAGTCCAGAACACTGAAGCTTTCTTT. The chain employs TRBV4-2 and TRBJ1-1; D not resolved. CDR3 length equals 17 residues. V lost 1 base and J lost 1, with 16 bases in between. The germline CDR1 and CDR2 sequences are LGHNA and YNFKEQ.

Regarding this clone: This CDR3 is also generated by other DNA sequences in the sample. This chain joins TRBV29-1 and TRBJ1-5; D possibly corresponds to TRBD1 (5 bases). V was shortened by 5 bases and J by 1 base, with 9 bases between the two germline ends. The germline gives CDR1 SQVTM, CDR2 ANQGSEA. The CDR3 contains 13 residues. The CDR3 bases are TGCAGCGTTAGGGGAGGAAGCAATCAGCCCCAGCATTTT. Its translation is CSVRGGSNQPQHF.

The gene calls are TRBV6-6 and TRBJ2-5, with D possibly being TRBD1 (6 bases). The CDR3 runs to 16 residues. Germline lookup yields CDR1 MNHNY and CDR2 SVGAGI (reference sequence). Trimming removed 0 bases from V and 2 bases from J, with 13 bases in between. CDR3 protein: CASSYSEAGAQETQYF. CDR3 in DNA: TGTGCCAGCAGTTACTCGGAGGCAGGGGCGCAAGAGACCCAGTACTTC.

The CDR3 loop reads CASSLGPQVAKNIQYF. The CDR3 DNA is TGTGCCAGCAGCTTAGGCCCCCAGGTAGCCAAAAACATTCAGTACTTC. The rearrangement joins TRBV13 to TRBJ2-4; D not certain. V lost 0 bases, J lost 0 bases, and 9 bases lay in between. Germline loops: CDR1 PRHDT, CDR2 FYEKMQ (reference sequence). The CDR3 is 16 amino acids.

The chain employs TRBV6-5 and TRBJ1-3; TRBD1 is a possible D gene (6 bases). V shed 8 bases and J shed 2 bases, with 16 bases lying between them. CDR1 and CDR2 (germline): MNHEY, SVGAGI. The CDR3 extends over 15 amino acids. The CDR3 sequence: CASSRGHRAGNTIYF. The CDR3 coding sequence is TGTGCCAGCTCCCGGGGTCACAGGGCTGGAAACACCATATATTTT.

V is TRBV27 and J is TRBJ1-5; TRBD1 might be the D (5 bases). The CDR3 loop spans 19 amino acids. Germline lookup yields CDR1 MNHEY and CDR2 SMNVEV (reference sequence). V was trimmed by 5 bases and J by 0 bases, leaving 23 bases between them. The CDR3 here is CASSTGVGGDLYSNQPQHF. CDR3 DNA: TGTGCCAGCAGTACGGGGGTCGGGGGGGACCTATATAGCAATCAGCCCCAGCATTTT.

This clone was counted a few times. For the CDR3, the DNA is TGTGCCAGCAGTGATGTTGGACAGGGGGCCAACACTGAAGCTTTCTTT. This translates into CASSDVGQGANTEAFF. The V call is TRBV7-9, the J call TRBJ1-1, with 11 bases lining up with TRBD1. The CDR3 consists of 16 residues. Germline trimming cut 6 bases from V and 2 bases from J; bases unmatched to any gene: 8. The germline V gene has CDR1 SEHNR and CDR2 FQNEAQ (reference sequence).

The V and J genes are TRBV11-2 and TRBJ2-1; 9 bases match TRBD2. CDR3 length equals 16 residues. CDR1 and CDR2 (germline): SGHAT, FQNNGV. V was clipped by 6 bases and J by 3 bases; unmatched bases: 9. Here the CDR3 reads CASRPYAGGNYNEQFF. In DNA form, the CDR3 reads TGTGCCAGCAGACCGTATGCGGGGGGGAACTACAATGAGCAGTTCTTC.

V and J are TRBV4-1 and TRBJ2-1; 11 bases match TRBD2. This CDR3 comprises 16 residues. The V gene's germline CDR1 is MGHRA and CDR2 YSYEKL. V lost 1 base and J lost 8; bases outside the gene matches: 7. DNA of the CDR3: TGCGCCAGCAGCCAAGTTGTACTAGCGGGGGAGGATGAGCAGTTCTTC. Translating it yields CASSQVVLAGEDEQFF.

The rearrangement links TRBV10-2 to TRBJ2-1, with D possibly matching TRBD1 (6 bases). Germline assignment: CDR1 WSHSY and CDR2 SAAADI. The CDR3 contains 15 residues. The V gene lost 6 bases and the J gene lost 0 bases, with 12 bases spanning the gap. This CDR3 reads CASSPQGSSYNEQFF. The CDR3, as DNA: TGCGCCAGCAGCCCACAGGGTAGCTCCTACAATGAGCAGTTCTTC.

The CDR3 loop is CASSPHSLAGGRLLDNEQFF. The CDR3, as DNA: TGTGCCAGTAGTCCCCATTCCCTAGCGGGGGGGCGACTTCTTGACAATGAGCAGTTCTTC. V gene TRBV19 combines with J gene TRBJ2-1; 12 bases are a match to TRBD2. There are 20 residues in the CDR3. Germline CDR1 is LNHDA and CDR2 is SQIVND (reference sequence). V lost 5 bases, J lost 5 bases, and 19 bases stayed unmatched.

This chain's CDR3 is CASSEAAGYTEAFF. The CDR3 coding sequence is TGTGCCAGCAGTGAAGCAGCGGGTTACACTGAAGCTTTCTTT. V is TRBV6-1 and J is TRBJ1-1; D remains ambiguous. From germline, CDR1 is MNHNS and CDR2 SASEGT. V was shortened by 0 bases and J by 3 bases, with 8 bases between the two germline ends. The CDR3 runs 14 residues.

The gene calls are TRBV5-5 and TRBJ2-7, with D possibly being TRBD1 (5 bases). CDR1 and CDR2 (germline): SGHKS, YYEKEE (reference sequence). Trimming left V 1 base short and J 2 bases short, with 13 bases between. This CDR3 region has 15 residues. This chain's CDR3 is CASSLFPDIPYEQYF. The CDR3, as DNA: TGTGCCAGCAGCTTGTTTCCGGACATCCCCTACGAGCAGTACTTC.

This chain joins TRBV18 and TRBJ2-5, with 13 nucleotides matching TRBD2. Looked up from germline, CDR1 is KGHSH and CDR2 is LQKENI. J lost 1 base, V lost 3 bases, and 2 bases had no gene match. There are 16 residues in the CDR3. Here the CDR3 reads CASSPGLAGTQETQYF. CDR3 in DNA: TGTGCCAGCTCACCGGGACTAGCGGGGACCCAAGAGACCCAGTACTTC.

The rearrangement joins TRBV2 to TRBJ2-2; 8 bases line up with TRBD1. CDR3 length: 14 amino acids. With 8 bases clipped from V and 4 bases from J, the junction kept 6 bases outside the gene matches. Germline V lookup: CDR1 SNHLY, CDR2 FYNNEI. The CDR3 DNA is TGTGCCAGCGTCAGGGGGCGCGGCACCGGGGAGCTGTTTTTT. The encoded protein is CASVRGRGTGELFF.

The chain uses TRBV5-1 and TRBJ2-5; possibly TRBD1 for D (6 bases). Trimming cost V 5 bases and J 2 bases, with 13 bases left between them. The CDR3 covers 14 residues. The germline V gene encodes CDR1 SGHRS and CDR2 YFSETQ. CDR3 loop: CASSIQGNQETQYF. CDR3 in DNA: TGCGCCAGCAGTATACAGGGAAATCAAGAGACCCAGTACTTC.

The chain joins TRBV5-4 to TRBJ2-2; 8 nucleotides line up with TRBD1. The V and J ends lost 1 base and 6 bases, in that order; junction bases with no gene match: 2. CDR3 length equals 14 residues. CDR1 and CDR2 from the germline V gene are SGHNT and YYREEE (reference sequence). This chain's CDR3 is CASSLIQGAGELFF. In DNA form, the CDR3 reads TGTGCCAGCAGCTTGATACAGGGGGCCGGGGAGCTGTTTTTT.

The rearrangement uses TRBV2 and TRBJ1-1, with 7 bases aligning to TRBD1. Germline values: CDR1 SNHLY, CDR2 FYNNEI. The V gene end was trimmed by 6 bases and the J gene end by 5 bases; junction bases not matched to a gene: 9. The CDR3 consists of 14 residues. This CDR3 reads CASSHLDRETEAFF. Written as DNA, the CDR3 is TGTGCCAGCAGCCACCTCGACAGGGAAACTGAAGCTTTCTTT.